The clone carrying this TCR beta chain was counted a few times. Its antigen remains unknown. This specimen belongs to a study of cytomegalovirus exposure and HLA in healthy donors. Study findings and constraints: The later analysis indicated that the majority of CMV-associated TCR beta chains appeared HLA-restricted. Presence/absence analyses assumed roughly uniform sequencing depth across donors, which may not hold. Per a later analysis, HLA-associated TCR beta chains showed more clonal expansion than other, equally common TCR beta chains. Later on, an analysis showed TCR association rates differing by HLA locus, with DRB1 the most and HLA-C the fewest.

PCR employed 60 Vbeta and 13 Jbeta primers. TCRdb keeps only in-frame clones here, not all; method: immunoSEQ multiplex PCR. The profile shows more than 150,000 clones, about 80% of them singletons. Losses at the gene ends were 0 bases for V and 2 bases for J; bases not matched to a gene: 8. Germline V gives CDR1 SGHRS, CDR2 YFSETQ. This CDR3 is 16 amino acids long. This chain joins TRBV5-1 and TRBJ2-7; 7 bases map to TRBD1. Sequenced material: PBMCs. This TCR derives from a woman in her 30s in good health and CMV-seronegative. The CDR3, as DNA: TGCGCCAGCAGCTTGGCCGTGGACAGGCGAACCTACGAGCAGTACTTC. This translates into CASSLAVDRRTYEQYF.